These T cell receptor beta chains were read from a single sample in a study of Graves' ophthalmopathy and Graves' hyperthyroidism. TCRdb reprocessed the multiplex PCR reads with MiXCR, giving one entry per CDR3 protein. Of about 700,000 distinct CDR3 sequences listed, about 44% are singletons. Sequenced input: peripheral blood. Receptors originate from an adult man with Graves' ophthalmopathy. Each CDR3 is given with its conserved first and last residue. The order of the fields is D gene, clone size, V gene, J gene, CDR3 DNA, CDR3 protein. A D gene is named only where the DNA matches it firmly. Some rows mark clone size as missing; the rest say once, few, many or name a class of expanded clone.

d_gene: TRBD1
abundance: NA
v_gene: TRBV7-9
j_gene: TRBJ2-2
CDR3nt: TGTGCCAGCAGCTTTCCCCGGGACAGGGGGTTCGGGGAGCTGTTTTTT
CDR3aa: CASSFPRDRGFGELFF

d_gene: NA
abundance: few
v_gene: TRBV11-2
j_gene: TRBJ1-4
CDR3nt: TGTGCCTGGAGTCCCCCCGGGTTGGGATTTAATGAAAAACTGTTTTTT
CDR3aa: CAWSPPGLGFNEKLFF

d_gene: NA
abundance: few
v_gene: TRBV12-3/TRBV12-4
j_gene: TRBJ1-6
CDR3nt: TGTGCCAGCAGTTTAGATGGGCCCTATCGATCACCCCTCCACTTT
CDR3aa: CASSLDGPYRSPLHF

d_gene: NA
abundance: NA
v_gene: TRBV20-1
j_gene: TRBJ2-5
CDR3nt: TGCAGTGCTAGATTGTCCGGGCAAGAGACCCAGTACTTC
CDR3aa: CSARLSGQETQYF

d_gene: NA
abundance: many
v_gene: TRBV6-5
j_gene: TRBJ2-6
CDR3nt: TGTGCCAGCCTCAGGGCGGGGGCCAACGTCCTGACTTTC
CDR3aa: CASLRAGANVLTF

d_gene: TRBD2
abundance: NA
v_gene: TRBV10-2
j_gene: TRBJ2-3
CDR3nt: TGCGCCAGCAGTGAGAGGACTCTAGCGGGGGGGCGAGATACGCAGTATTTT
CDR3aa: CASSERTLAGGRDTQYF

d_gene: NA
abundance: NA
v_gene: TRBV7-9
j_gene: TRBJ1-5
CDR3nt: TGTGCCAGCAGCTTAGTTTCGGGGGCTTATCAGCCCCAGCATTTT
CDR3aa: CASSLVSGAYQPQHF

d_gene: NA
abundance: many
v_gene: TRBV12-3/TRBV12-4
j_gene: TRBJ1-4
CDR3nt: TGTGCCAGCAGTTTAGACCAAACAGAAAGACTGTTTTTT
CDR3aa: CASSLDQTERLFF

d_gene: TRBD1
abundance: NA
v_gene: TRBV3-1
j_gene: TRBJ1-4
CDR3nt: TGTGCCACCTGCCACAGGGGAGGCGAAAAACTGTTTTTT
CDR3aa: CATCHRGGEKLFF

d_gene: NA
abundance: many
v_gene: TRBV7-8
j_gene: TRBJ1-4
CDR3nt: TGTGCCAGCGGGCCGCAATTAGCAACTAATGAAAAACTGTTTTTT
CDR3aa: CASGPQLATNEKLFF

d_gene: TRBD1
abundance: NA
v_gene: TRBV15
j_gene: TRBJ2-7
CDR3nt: TGTGCCACCAGCAGGTCCGGGACAGGGGCCTACGAGCAGTACTTC
CDR3aa: CATSRSGTGAYEQYF

d_gene: TRBD1
abundance: many
v_gene: TRBV2
j_gene: TRBJ1-2
CDR3nt: TGTGCCAGCATGGGGACAGTTTATGGCTACACCTTC
CDR3aa: CASMGTVYGYTF

d_gene: NA
abundance: NA
v_gene: TRBV6-1
j_gene: TRBJ1-5
CDR3nt: TGTGCCAGCAGAGGAGAAGGGGGCAATCAGCCCCAGCATTTT
CDR3aa: CASRGEGGNQPQHF

d_gene: NA
abundance: NA
v_gene: TRBV7-3
j_gene: TRBJ2-3
CDR3nt: TGTGCCAGCAGCTTCACGACTAGCACAGATACGCAGTATTTT
CDR3aa: CASSFTTSTDTQYF

d_gene: NA
abundance: few
v_gene: TRBV6-6
j_gene: TRBJ2-5
CDR3nt: TGTGCCAGCACAGAGGGCGGGATGCAACGGGGAGAGACCCAGTACTTC
CDR3aa: CASTEGGMQRGETQYF

d_gene: TRBD1
abundance: many
v_gene: TRBV7-8
j_gene: TRBJ1-5
CDR3nt: TGTGCCAGCAGCTCGACAGGGTTTAGCAATCAGCCCCAGCATTTT
CDR3aa: CASSSTGFSNQPQHF

d_gene: TRBD1
abundance: few
v_gene: TRBV3-1
j_gene: TRBJ2-5
CDR3nt: TGTGCCAGTCAGGACAGGGACGGGACCCAGTACTTC
CDR3aa: CASQDRDGTQYF

d_gene: NA
abundance: NA
v_gene: TRBV20-1
j_gene: TRBJ2-5
CDR3nt: TGCAGTGCTAGAGGAGGGGCAGTACTCCAAGAGACCCAGTACTTC
CDR3aa: CSARGGAVLQETQYF

d_gene: NA
abundance: many
v_gene: TRBV2
j_gene: TRBJ2-7
CDR3nt: TGTGCCAGCAGGAGACAGGAGGGTTACGAGCAGTACTTC
CDR3aa: CASRRQEGYEQYF

d_gene: NA
abundance: NA
v_gene: TRBV24-1
j_gene: TRBJ1-5
CDR3nt: TGTGCCAGCAGCAGGTGGGAACTTCAGCCCCAGCATTTT
CDR3aa: CASSRWELQPQHF

d_gene: NA
abundance: NA
v_gene: TRBV10-3
j_gene: TRBJ2-7
CDR3nt: TGTGCCAGCAGTTACTCAGGCGCGGCCTACTACGAGCAGTACTTC
CDR3aa: CASSYSGAAYYEQYF

d_gene: NA
abundance: NA
v_gene: TRBV29-1
j_gene: TRBJ2-6
CDR3nt: TGCAGCGTTGTGAAAGGGATCTCCGGGGCCAACGTCCTGACTTTC
CDR3aa: CSVVKGISGANVLTF

d_gene: TRBD2
abundance: NA
v_gene: TRBV7-2
j_gene: TRBJ2-3
CDR3nt: TGTGCCAGCAGCTTAGTTCAGCGGGGCCGCCAAGATACGCAGTATTTT
CDR3aa: CASSLVQRGRQDTQYF

d_gene: TRBD2
abundance: NA
v_gene: TRBV7-2
j_gene: TRBJ2-3
CDR3nt: TGTGCCTCTGCGGCGGGAGTTTGGACAGATACGCAGTATTTT
CDR3aa: CASAAGVWTDTQYF

d_gene: NA
abundance: NA
v_gene: TRBV20-1
j_gene: TRBJ1-5
CDR3nt: TGCAGTGCTAGTGTGGGTTCCCATCAGCCCCAGCATTTT
CDR3aa: CSASVGSHQPQHF

d_gene: TRBD1
abundance: NA
v_gene: TRBV19
j_gene: TRBJ1-2
CDR3nt: TGTGCCAGTACCACACCCTTGGACAGGCAGAAGGGTGGCTACACCTTC
CDR3aa: CASTTPLDRQKGGYTF

d_gene: TRBD1
abundance: NA
v_gene: TRBV29-1
j_gene: TRBJ1-1
CDR3nt: TGCAGCGCAAGCCCCGGACAGGGGAACACTGAAGCTTTCTTT
CDR3aa: CSASPGQGNTEAFF

d_gene: NA
abundance: few
v_gene: TRBV9
j_gene: TRBJ1-1
CDR3nt: TGTGCCAGCAGCGTAGGGTTCAGGGAAACTGAAGCTTTCTTT
CDR3aa: CASSVGFRETEAFF

d_gene: TRBD1
abundance: NA
v_gene: TRBV20-1
j_gene: TRBJ2-7
CDR3nt: TGCAGTGCCGACGACAGGGACCCCTACGAGCAGTACTTC
CDR3aa: CSADDRDPYEQYF

d_gene: NA
abundance: NA
v_gene: TRBV14
j_gene: TRBJ1-1
CDR3nt: TGTGCCAGCAGCCAAAACCTGAACACTGAAGCTTTCTTT
CDR3aa: CASSQNLNTEAFF

d_gene: NA
abundance: NA
v_gene: TRBV7-8
j_gene: TRBJ2-7
CDR3nt: TGTGCCAGCAGGCCAGGGGGGGGCACCTACGAGCAGTACTTC
CDR3aa: CASRPGGGTYEQYF

d_gene: NA
abundance: NA
v_gene: TRBV25-1
j_gene: TRBJ2-7
CDR3nt: TGTGCCAGCAGTGCTAGAAAGTACGACCTCGAGCAGTACTTC
CDR3aa: CASSARKYDLEQYF

d_gene: NA
abundance: NA
v_gene: TRBV2
j_gene: TRBJ1-2
CDR3nt: TGTGCCAGCCGAGACAGGAACTATGGCTACACCTTC
CDR3aa: CASRDRNYGYTF

d_gene: TRBD1
abundance: few
v_gene: TRBV9
j_gene: TRBJ2-7
CDR3nt: TGTGCCAGCAGCCCACTGGGACAGGGGGCCCCCTACGAGCAGTACTTC
CDR3aa: CASSPLGQGAPYEQYF

d_gene: NA
abundance: many
v_gene: TRBV12-3/TRBV12-4
j_gene: TRBJ1-5
CDR3nt: TGTGCCAGCAGTCCCCACCGGTATCAGCCCCAGCATTTT
CDR3aa: CASSPHRYQPQHF

d_gene: NA
abundance: NA
v_gene: TRBV10-2
j_gene: TRBJ2-7
CDR3nt: TGCGCCAGCAGCCCCGGTCGGGTAGGGGGGAGGCTCTACGAGCAGTACTTC
CDR3aa: CASSPGRVGGRLYEQYF

d_gene: NA
abundance: NA
v_gene: TRBV12-5
j_gene: TRBJ1-2
CDR3nt: TGTGCTAGTACCCCATCCGGGAACAGGGCCCGGTATGGCTACACCTTC
CDR3aa: CASTPSGNRARYGYTF

d_gene: NA
abundance: NA
v_gene: TRBV15
j_gene: TRBJ1-2
CDR3nt: TGTGCTAGAGTTGGGGAGGGTCACTATGGCTACACCTTC
CDR3aa: CARVGEGHYGYTF

d_gene: NA
abundance: many
v_gene: TRBV29-1
j_gene: TRBJ1-2
CDR3nt: TGCAGCGTTGAAGATCTGGCCAAGGGCTATGGCTACACCTTC
CDR3aa: CSVEDLAKGYGYTF

d_gene: NA
abundance: NA
v_gene: TRBV20-1
j_gene: TRBJ1-6
CDR3nt: TGCAGTGCTAGAAATGGGGCCCGCTCCTATAATTCACCCCTCCACTTT
CDR3aa: CSARNGARSYNSPLHF

d_gene: NA
abundance: medium-sized
v_gene: TRBV7-6
j_gene: TRBJ1-2
CDR3nt: TGTGCCAGCAGCTTCCGAGGGACCAGTGGCTACACCTTC
CDR3aa: CASSFRGTSGYTF

d_gene: TRBD1
abundance: many
v_gene: TRBV9
j_gene: TRBJ2-5
CDR3nt: TGTGCCAGCAGCGCGGGACAGGGAGGGGAGACCCAGTACTTC
CDR3aa: CASSAGQGGETQYF